Below, 30 T cell receptor beta chains from the same sample are listed, as sequenced in a study of CD8+CD57+ T cells in acquired aplastic anemia. The template used for profiling TCR beta VDJ and CDR3 was genomic DNA. In TCRdb, the reads were re-called with MiXCR into one record per CDR3 protein. This repertoire shows around 200,000 distinct CDR3 sequences, approximately 51% found once; its top ten account for around 20%. Only patients with CD8+CD57+ cell expansion on flow cytometry were chosen for sequencing. Sample: sorted CD4+, CD8+, or CD8+CD57+ T cells (not recorded which) from PBMCs. The receptors shown here come from a human donor with aplastic anemia.

The rearrangement joins TRBV19 to TRBJ1-2; maybe TRBD1 (5 bases). There are 11 residues in the CDR3. V lost 8 bases, J lost 8 bases, and 12 bases lay in between. Germline V CDR1 and CDR2: LNHDA, SQIVND (reference sequence). The CDR3 region is CASSEGIGYTF. CDR3 sequence (DNA): TGTGCCAGTTCGGAGGGGATCGGCTACACCTTC.

This sequence joins TRBV19 and TRBJ2-2, with 11 bases that match TRBD1. This CDR3 spans 14 amino acids. V lost 11 bases, J lost 5 bases, and 7 bases stayed unmatched. Germline V CDR1 and CDR2: LNHDA, SQIVND (reference sequence). CDR3 residues: CAAGTGGRTGELFF. The DNA of the CDR3 is TGTGCCGCCGGGACAGGGGGAAGGACCGGGGAGCTGTTTTTT.

The genes are TRBV29-1 and TRBJ2-7; 12 bases fit TRBD1. The CDR3 is 12 amino acids. V shed 7 bases, J shed 5 bases, and the junction held 3 bases outside the gene matches. Germline V gene data show CDR1 as SQVTM and CDR2 as ANQGSEA. The CDR3 is CSAGQGADEQYF. The CDR3 nucleotides are TGCAGCGCGGGACAGGGGGCGGACGAGCAGTACTTC.

Note on this clonotype: An end of the junction does not agree with germline; a read error may underlie this. This rearrangement joins TRBV20-1 to TRBJ1-1, with D unresolved. CDR3 length equals 13 residues. Germline assignment: CDR1 DFQATT and CDR2 SNEGSKA (reference sequence). The CDR3 spells CASSIERGTEAFF. The CDR3 DNA reads as TGTGCCAGTAGTATAGAACGTGGAACTGAAGCTTTCTTT.

Points on this clonotype: The germline gene is not matched at one end of the junction; a read error may be the cause. The rearrangement joins TRBV29-1 to TRBJ2-7; weak D call: TRBD1 (8 bases). The CDR3 totals 12 residues. From germline, CDR1 is SQVTM and CDR2 ANQGSEA. The CDR3 loop is CSAKQGGEEQHF. Here the CDR3 DNA reads TGCAGCGCTAAACAGGGGGGGGAAGAGCAGCACTTC.

This chain connects TRBV27 to TRBJ2-6; tentatively, D is TRBD2 (7 bases). The CDR3 contains 18 residues. Deletions cut 4 bases from V and 0 bases from J, with 16 bases between. Germline V CDR1 and CDR2: MNHEY, SMNVEV (reference sequence). The CDR3 bases are TGTGCCAGCAGTTATGGGGGGGGGGGCACCTCTGGGGCCAACGTCCTGACTTTC. This sequence encodes CASSYGGGGTSGANVLTF.

This chain links TRBV29-1 with TRBJ2-6; 7 bases are a match to TRBD1. The CDR3 is made up of 15 amino acids. V lost 6 bases, J lost 2 bases, and 7 bases stayed unmatched. Germline assignment: CDR1 SQVTM and CDR2 ANQGSEA. In DNA, the CDR3 is TGCAGCGTCTTGATTACAGGGGCTGGGGCCAACGTCCTGACTTTC. This translates into CSVLITGAGANVLTF.

The chain carries TRBV20-1 and TRBJ1-3, with 8 bases fitting TRBD1. Germline assignment: CDR1 DFQATT and CDR2 SNEGSKA (reference sequence). The trim removed 6 bases at V and 4 bases at J, leaving 8 bases unmatched. The CDR3 consists of 14 residues. The CDR3 protein is CSAGDRGLGNTIYF. The CDR3 region has the DNA TGCAGTGCGGGCGACAGGGGTTTGGGAAACACCATATATTTT.

The chain joins TRBV6-1 to TRBJ1-4, with a weak D call TRBD1 (5 bases). Germline V gene data show CDR1 as MNHNS and CDR2 as SASEGT. Trimming removed 2 bases at V and 4 bases at J, with 11 bases between. CDR3 size: 15 residues. CDR3 region: CASSETREDNEKLFF. The CDR3 coding sequence is TGTGCCAGCAGTGAAACCAGGGAGGATAATGAAAAACTGTTTTTT.

This clonotype was seen at least ten times. The chain has TRBV12-3 or TRBV12-4 and TRBJ1-1; a weak D match, TRBD1 (5 bases). CDR3 length: 14 residues. The ends were cut back, 3 bases at V and 1 base at J, with 9 bases in the middle. CDR3 region: CASSFGAPNTEAFF. The CDR3 bases are TGTGCCAGCAGTTTCGGGGCTCCGAACACTGAAGCTTTCTTT.

V and J are TRBV7-6 and TRBJ1-4; 8 bases match TRBD1. Trimming removed 4 bases from V and 0 bases from J; junction bases left unmatched: 4. The CDR3 runs 16 residues. From germline, CDR1 is SGHVS and CDR2 FNYEAQ. The CDR3 DNA sequence: TGTGCCAGCAGCTCAGACAGGGGCCCAACTAATGAAAAACTGTTTTTT. This translates into CASSSDRGPTNEKLFF.

This clonotype was counted ten times or more. The chain is built from TRBV2 and TRBJ2-3, with 12 bases fitting TRBD2. Per the germline V gene, CDR1 is SNHLY and CDR2 is FYNNEI. With 7 bases clipped from V and 6 bases from J, the junction kept 8 bases outside the gene matches. This CDR3 has 15 amino acids. The CDR3 nucleotides are TGTGCCAGCACCCGACTAGCGGGGGTGGGGGATACGCAGTATTTT. It translates to CASTRLAGVGDTQYF.

In the case of this clonotype: A much bigger clone sits one base away, suggesting this may be a read error. This rearrangement joins TRBV2 to TRBJ2-2; D may be TRBD2 (6 bases). The CDR3 consists of 13 residues. The germline gives CDR1 SNHLY, CDR2 FYNNEI. The CDR3 reads CASTRDGGGELLF. As DNA, the CDR3 is TGTGCCAGCACCAGGGATGGAGGAGGGGAGCTGCTTTTT.

The rearrangement links TRBV7-9 to TRBJ1-1; 8 bases match TRBD1. Germline CDR1 reads SEHNR; CDR2 reads FQNEAQ (reference sequence). The V and J ends lost 1 base and 3 bases, in that order; junction bases with no gene match: 7. The CDR3 extends over 16 amino acids. The CDR3 region has the DNA TGTGCCAGCAGCTTAGAGGGCAGGGGGCGAGACACTGAAGCTTTCTTT. Its protein is CASSLEGRGRDTEAFF.

The chain's CDR3 is CASSSGTGYNEQFF. The CDR3 DNA follows: TGTGCCAGCAGTTCCGGGACAGGCTACAATGAGCAGTTCTTC. The chain employs TRBV12-3 or TRBV12-4 and TRBJ2-1; 8 bases map to TRBD1. Unmatched junction bases numbered 2, after V lost 4 bases and J lost 3 bases. The CDR3 loop spans 14 amino acids.

V usage is TRBV10-3 and J usage is TRBJ2-3; 9 bases fit TRBD2. The CDR3 is made up of 15 amino acids. The ends lost 4 bases at V and 11 bases at J; junction bases unmatched: 13. Germline values: CDR1 ENHRY, CDR2 SYGVKD. DNA of the CDR3: TGTGCCATCAGTGTCGGTAGCGGGGGTCGTGGTGAGCAGTATTTT. It codes for CAISVGSGGRGEQYF.

This chain uses TRBV19 with TRBJ2-7; 8 bases are shared with TRBD2. CDR3 length equals 14 residues. Trimming at V came to 5 bases and at J to 2 bases, leaving 5 bases not matched to a gene. Germline V gene lookup returns CDR1 LNHDA and CDR2 SQIVND (reference sequence). The CDR3 spells CASSYTSGPYEQYF. CDR3 DNA: TGTGCCAGTAGTTACACTAGCGGACCCTACGAGCAGTACTTC.

This chain links TRBV10-3 with TRBJ1-5; D possibly corresponds to TRBD1 (5 bases). This CDR3 has 15 amino acids. V lost 3 bases and J 3 bases, leaving 12 bases between the germline ends. Germline lookup yields CDR1 ENHRY and CDR2 SYGVKD. The CDR3 DNA reads TGTGCCATCAGTGACGTCCAGGGCTCCAATCAGCCCCAGCATTTT. Protein sequence: CAISDVQGSNQPQHF.

The chain joins TRBV29-1 to TRBJ1-2, with D maybe TRBD1 (5 bases). The germline V and J ends were trimmed by 4 bases and 6 bases, with 12 bases remaining between them. The germline V gene encodes CDR1 SQVTM and CDR2 ANQGSEA. The CDR3 is 12 amino acids. DNA for the CDR3: TGCAGCGTTGTTGAGGGCAGGGATGGCTACACCTTC. Its protein is CSVVEGRDGYTF.

The V and J genes are TRBV20-1 and TRBJ2-7, with 11 bases matching TRBD1. The germline V gene encodes CDR1 DFQATT and CDR2 SNEGSKA (reference sequence). The CDR3 covers 13 residues. V lost 1 base to trimming and J lost 6 bases; unmatched junction nucleotides: 2. DNA of the CDR3: TGCAGTGCTAGAGTCGGGACAGGGGGCGAGCAGTACTTC. Its protein is CSARVGTGGEQYF.

In this sample, this clonotype turned up many times. V is TRBV7-9 and J is TRBJ1-4; D not resolved. The CDR3 consists of 12 residues. Germline-derived CDR1 and CDR2 are SEHNR and FQNEAQ (reference sequence). V lost 2 bases, J lost 8 bases, and 6 bases lay in between. CDR3 coding DNA: TGTGCCAGCAGCTTAAAGAAAGAAAAACTGTTTTTT. It translates to CASSLKKEKLFF.

This clonotype has just one count. The chain uses TRBV5-1 and TRBJ2-2; D unclear. Deletions cut 5 bases from V and 0 bases from J, with 5 bases between. The CDR3 is 13 amino acids. Per the germline V gene, CDR1 is SGHRS and CDR2 is YFSETQ. CDR3 coding DNA: TGCGCCAGCAGGACGGCGAACACCGGGGAGCTGTTTTTT. The encoded protein is CASRTANTGELFF.

This clonotype was seen repeatedly, ten times or more. The J gene is TRBJ2-6, the V gene TRBV13; tentative D call: TRBD1 (5 bases). This CDR3 comprises 13 residues. The germline V and J ends were trimmed by 6 bases and 4 bases, with 7 bases remaining between them. Germline values: CDR1 PRHDT, CDR2 FYEKMQ (reference sequence). CDR3 loop: CASRGVGANVLTF. In DNA form, the CDR3 reads TGTGCCAGCAGAGGGGTCGGGGCCAACGTCCTGACTTTC.

This sequence joins TRBV2 and TRBJ2-1, with 7 bases that match TRBD2. CDR3 length: 15 residues. Per germline, CDR1 SNHLY and CDR2 FYNNEI. V was pared by 4 bases and J by 1 base, with 4 bases of the junction left unmatched. CDR3 sequence: CASSGSSGSYNEQFF. CDR3 coding DNA: TGTGCCAGCAGTGGTTCTAGCGGTTCCTACAATGAGCAGTTCTTC.

The V and J genes are TRBV19 and TRBJ2-7, with D possibly being TRBD2 (6 bases). The germline V gene has CDR1 LNHDA and CDR2 SQIVND (reference sequence). Trimming shortened V by 6 bases and J by 3 bases, and 12 bases separated the two germline ends. The CDR3 extends over 13 amino acids. Written as DNA, the CDR3 is TGTGCCAGTAGAGGACTACTCGACTACGAGCAGTACTTC. Translating it yields CASRGLLDYEQYF.

For this clonotype: Likely a read error: the CDR3 ends without its conserved phenylalanine or tryptophan. V gene TRBV20-1 combines with J gene TRBJ1-2; 9 bases match TRBD1. With 6 bases clipped from V and 3 bases from J, the junction kept 8 bases outside the gene matches. The germline V gene has CDR1 DFQATT and CDR2 SNEGSKA (reference sequence). CDR3 length equals 14 residues. The CDR3 DNA reads TGCAGTGCGGCACAGGGGGCGGCGGACTATGGCTACACCCTC. This codes for CSAAQGAADYGYTL.

V usage is TRBV11-3 and J usage is TRBJ1-1, with 7 bases aligning to TRBD1. Germline trimming cut 5 bases from V and 6 bases from J; bases unmatched to any gene: 9. The CDR3 totals 14 residues. Germline CDR1 and CDR2: SGHNT and YENEEA. The CDR3 DNA reads as TGTGCCAGCAGCCAAGTCAGGGGGAGAGCTGAAGCTTTCTTT. This sequence encodes CASSQVRGRAEAFF.

The chain links TRBV11-2 to TRBJ1-5; D remains unclear. Trimming left V 0 bases short and J 8 bases short, with 8 bases between. CDR3 length: 13 residues. From germline, CDR1 is SGHAT and CDR2 FQNNGV. The CDR3 is CASSLEPLKPQHF. The CDR3 nucleotides are TGTGCCAGCAGCTTAGAGCCCCTGAAGCCCCAGCATTTT.

This clonotype was detected ten times or more. This chain uses TRBV12-5 with TRBJ1-5; maybe TRBD1 (6 bases). V was clipped by 0 bases and J by 3 bases, with 9 bases between them. The CDR3 sequence is 15 residues long. CDR1 LGHNT and CDR2 FRNRAP come from the germline V gene. CDR3 sequence: CASGLVPGDNQPQHF. The DNA for the CDR3 is TGTGCTAGTGGTTTGGTTCCAGGGGACAATCAGCCCCAGCATTTT.

V usage is TRBV19 and J usage is TRBJ1-1; 8 positions match TRBD1. Germline CDR1 and CDR2: LNHDA and SQIVND (reference sequence). V trimming: 11 bases; J trimming: 5 bases; junction bases outside the gene matches: 16. The CDR3 has 15 residues. This CDR3 reads CACGLRTGRATEAFF. CDR3 coding DNA: TGTGCCTGTGGTCTCCGGACAGGGCGGGCGACTGAAGCTTTCTTT.